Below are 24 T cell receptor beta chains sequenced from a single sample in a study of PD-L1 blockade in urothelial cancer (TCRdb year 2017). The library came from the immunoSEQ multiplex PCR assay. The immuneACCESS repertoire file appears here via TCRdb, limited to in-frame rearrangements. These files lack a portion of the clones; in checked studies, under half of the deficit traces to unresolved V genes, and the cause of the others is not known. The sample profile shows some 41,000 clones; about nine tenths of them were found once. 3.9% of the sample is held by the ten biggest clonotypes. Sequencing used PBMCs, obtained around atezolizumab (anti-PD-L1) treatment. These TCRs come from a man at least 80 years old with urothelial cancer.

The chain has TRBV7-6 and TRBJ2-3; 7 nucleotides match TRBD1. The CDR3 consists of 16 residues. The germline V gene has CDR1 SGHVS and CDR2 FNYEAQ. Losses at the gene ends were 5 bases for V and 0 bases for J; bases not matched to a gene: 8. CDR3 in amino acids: CASSQGTATSTDTQYF. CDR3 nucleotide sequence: TGTGCCAGCAGCCAAGGGACAGCGACTAGCACAGATACGCAGTATTTT.

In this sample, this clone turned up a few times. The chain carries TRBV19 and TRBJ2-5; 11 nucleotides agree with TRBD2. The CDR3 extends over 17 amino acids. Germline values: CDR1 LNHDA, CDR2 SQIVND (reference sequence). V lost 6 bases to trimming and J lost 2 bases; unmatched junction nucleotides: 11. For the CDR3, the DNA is TGTGCCAGTAGGGGGACTAGCGGAACCAGAAAGCAAGAGACCCAGTACTTC. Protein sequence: CASRGTSGTRKQETQYF. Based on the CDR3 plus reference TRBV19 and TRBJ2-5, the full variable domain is DGGITQSPKYLFRKEGQNVTLSCEQNLNHDAMYWYRQDPGQGLRLIYYSQIVNDFQKGDIAEGYSVSREKKESFPLTVTSAQKNPTAFYLCASRGTSGTRKQETQYFGPGTRLLVL.

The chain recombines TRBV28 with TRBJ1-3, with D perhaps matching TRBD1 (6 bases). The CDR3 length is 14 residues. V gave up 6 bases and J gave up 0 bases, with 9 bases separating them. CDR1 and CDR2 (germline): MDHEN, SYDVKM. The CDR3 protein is CASRMTGSGNTIYF. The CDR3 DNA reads TGTGCCAGCAGGATGACAGGCTCTGGAAACACCATATATTTT.

The CDR3 DNA reads TGTGCCAGCAGCCAAGATCCATCAGATACGCAGTATTTT. It specifies CASSQDPSDTQYF. V gene TRBV4-2 combines with J gene TRBJ2-3; D gene uncertain. With 0 bases removed from V and 4 bases from J, the gap between germline ends came to 5 bases. The CDR3 contains 13 residues. Germline values: CDR1 LGHNA, CDR2 YNFKEQ.

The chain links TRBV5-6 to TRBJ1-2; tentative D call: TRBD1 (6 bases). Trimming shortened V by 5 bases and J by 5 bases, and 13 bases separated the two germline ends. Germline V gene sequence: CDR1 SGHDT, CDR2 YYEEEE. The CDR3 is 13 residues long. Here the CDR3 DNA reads TGTGCCAGCAGTCATACACAGGGATATGGCTACACCTTC. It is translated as CASSHTQGYGYTF.

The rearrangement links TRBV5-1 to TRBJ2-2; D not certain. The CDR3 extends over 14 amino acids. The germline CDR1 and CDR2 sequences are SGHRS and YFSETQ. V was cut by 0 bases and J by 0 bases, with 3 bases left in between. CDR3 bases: TGCGCCAGCAGCTTGGTTACGAACACCGGGGAGCTGTTTTTT. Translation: CASSLVTNTGELFF.

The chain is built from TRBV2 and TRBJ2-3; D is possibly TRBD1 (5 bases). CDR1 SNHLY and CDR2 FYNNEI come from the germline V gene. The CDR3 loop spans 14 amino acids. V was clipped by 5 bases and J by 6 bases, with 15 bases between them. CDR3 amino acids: CASSRQLEPDTQYF. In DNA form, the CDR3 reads TGTGCCAGCAGTCGACAGTTGGAGCCGGATACGCAGTATTTT.

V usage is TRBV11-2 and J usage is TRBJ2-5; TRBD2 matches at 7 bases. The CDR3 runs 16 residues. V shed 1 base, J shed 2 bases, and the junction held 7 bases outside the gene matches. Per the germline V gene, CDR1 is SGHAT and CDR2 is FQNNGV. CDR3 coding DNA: TGTGCCAGCAGCTTAGGTCAGCGGGATTATCAAGAGACCCAGTACTTC. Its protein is CASSLGQRDYQETQYF.

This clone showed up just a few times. CDR3 DNA: TGCGCCAGCAGCTTGGACCAGGGTACTGAAGCTTTCTTT. Translation gives CASSLDQGTEAFF. The chain carries TRBV5-1 and TRBJ1-1; D possibly corresponds to TRBD1 (5 bases). The V gene's germline CDR1 is SGHRS and CDR2 YFSETQ. Trimming left V 0 bases short and J 5 bases short, with 8 bases between. CDR3 size: 13 residues. Full variable domain (outside the CDR3, taken from reference TRBV5-1 and TRBJ1-1): KAGVTQTPRYLIKTRGQQVTLSCSPISGHRSVSWYQQTPGQGLQFLFEYFSETQRNKGNFPGRFSGRQFSNSRSEMNVSTLELGDSALYLCASSLDQGTEAFFGQGTRLTVV.

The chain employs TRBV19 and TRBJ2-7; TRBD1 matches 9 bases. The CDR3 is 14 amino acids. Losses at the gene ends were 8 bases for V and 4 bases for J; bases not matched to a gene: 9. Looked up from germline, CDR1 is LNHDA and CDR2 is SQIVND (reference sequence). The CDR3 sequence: CASQRGQGYYEQYF. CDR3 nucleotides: TGTGCCAGTCAGAGGGGACAGGGTTATTACGAGCAGTACTTC. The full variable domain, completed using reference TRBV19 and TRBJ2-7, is DGGITQSPKYLFRKEGQNVTLSCEQNLNHDAMYWYRQDPGQGLRLIYYSQIVNDFQKGDIAEGYSVSREKKESFPLTVTSAQKNPTAFYLCASQRGQGYYEQYFGPGTRLTVT.

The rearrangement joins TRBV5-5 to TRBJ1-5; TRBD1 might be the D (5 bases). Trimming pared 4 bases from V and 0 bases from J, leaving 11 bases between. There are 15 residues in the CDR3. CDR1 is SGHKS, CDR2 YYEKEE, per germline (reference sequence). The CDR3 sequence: CASSVTAVSNQPQHF. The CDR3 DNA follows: TGTGCCAGCAGCGTGACAGCTGTTAGCAATCAGCCCCAGCATTTT.

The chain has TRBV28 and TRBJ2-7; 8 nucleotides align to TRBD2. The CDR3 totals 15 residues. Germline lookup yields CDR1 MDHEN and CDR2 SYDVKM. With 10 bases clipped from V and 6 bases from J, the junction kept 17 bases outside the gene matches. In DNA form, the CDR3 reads TGTGCCACCACAAGGGCCAGCGGGAGTACGGTCGAGCAGTACTTC. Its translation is CATTRASGSTVEQYF.

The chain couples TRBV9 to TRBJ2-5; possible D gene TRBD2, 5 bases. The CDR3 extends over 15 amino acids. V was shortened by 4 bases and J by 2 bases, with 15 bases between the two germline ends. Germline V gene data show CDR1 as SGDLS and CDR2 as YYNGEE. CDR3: CASSPSRGIQETQYF. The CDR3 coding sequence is TGTGCCAGCAGCCCAAGCCGAGGGATTCAAGAGACCCAGTACTTC.

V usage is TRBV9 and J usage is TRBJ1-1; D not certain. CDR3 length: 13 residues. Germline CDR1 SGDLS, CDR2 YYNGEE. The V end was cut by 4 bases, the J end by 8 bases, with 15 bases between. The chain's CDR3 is CASSLSGNGEAFF. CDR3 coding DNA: TGTGCCAGCAGCCTTTCGGGGAACGGGGAAGCTTTCTTT.

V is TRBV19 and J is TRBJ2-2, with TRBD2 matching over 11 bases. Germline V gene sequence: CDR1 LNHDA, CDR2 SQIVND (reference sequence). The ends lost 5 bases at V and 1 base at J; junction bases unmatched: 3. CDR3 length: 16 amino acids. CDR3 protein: CASSYTSGRNTGELFF. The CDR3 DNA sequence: TGTGCCAGTAGTTATACTAGCGGGAGGAACACCGGGGAGCTGTTTTTT.

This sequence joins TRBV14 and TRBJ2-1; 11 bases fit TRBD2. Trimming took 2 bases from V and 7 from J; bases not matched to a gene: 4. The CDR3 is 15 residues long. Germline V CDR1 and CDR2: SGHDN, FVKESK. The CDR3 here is CASSQPSGRMNEQFF. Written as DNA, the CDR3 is TGTGCCAGCAGCCAACCTAGCGGGAGGATGAATGAGCAGTTCTTC.

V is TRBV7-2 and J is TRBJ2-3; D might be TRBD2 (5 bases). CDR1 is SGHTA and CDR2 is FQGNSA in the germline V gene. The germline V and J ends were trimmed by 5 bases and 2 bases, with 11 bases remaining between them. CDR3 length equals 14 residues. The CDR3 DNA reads TGTGCCAGCAGCACCCGACTAACCACAGATACGCAGTATTTT. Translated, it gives CASSTRLTTDTQYF. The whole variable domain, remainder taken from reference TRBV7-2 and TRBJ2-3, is GAGVSQSPSNKVTEKGKDVELRCDPISGHTALYWYRQSLGQGLEFLIYFQGNSAPDKSGLPSDRFSAERTGGSVSTLTIQRTQQEDSAVYLCASSTRLTTDTQYFGPGTRLTVL.

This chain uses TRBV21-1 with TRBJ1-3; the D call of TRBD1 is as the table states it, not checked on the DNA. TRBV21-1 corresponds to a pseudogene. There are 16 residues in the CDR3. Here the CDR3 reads CASMRTAQGSGNTIYF. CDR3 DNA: TGTGCCAGCATGCGGACAGCCCAAGGCTCTGGAAACACCATATATTTT.

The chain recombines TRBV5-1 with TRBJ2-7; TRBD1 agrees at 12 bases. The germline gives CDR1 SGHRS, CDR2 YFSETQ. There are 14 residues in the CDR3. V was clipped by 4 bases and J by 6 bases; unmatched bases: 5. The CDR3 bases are TGCGCCAGCAGCCCGGGACAGGGGGCAGGCGAGCAGTACTTC. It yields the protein CASSPGQGAGEQYF.

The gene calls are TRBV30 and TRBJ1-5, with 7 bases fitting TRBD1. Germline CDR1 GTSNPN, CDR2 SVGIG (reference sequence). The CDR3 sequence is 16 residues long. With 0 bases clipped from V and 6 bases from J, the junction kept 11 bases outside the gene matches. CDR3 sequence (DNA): TGTGCCTGGAGTGTAGAGGAGGGGGCGGGTGTTCAGCCCCAGCATTTT. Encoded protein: CAWSVEEGAGVQPQHF.

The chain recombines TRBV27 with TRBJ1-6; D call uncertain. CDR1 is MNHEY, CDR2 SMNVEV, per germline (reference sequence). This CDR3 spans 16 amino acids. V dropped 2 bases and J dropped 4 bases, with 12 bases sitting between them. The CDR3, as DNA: TGTGCCAGCAGTTTAATAACGAATACATATAATTCACCCCTCCACTTT. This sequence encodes CASSLITNTYNSPLHF.

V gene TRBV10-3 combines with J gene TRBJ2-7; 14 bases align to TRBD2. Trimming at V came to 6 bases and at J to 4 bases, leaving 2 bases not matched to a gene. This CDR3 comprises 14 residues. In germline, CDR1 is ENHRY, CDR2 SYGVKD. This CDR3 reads CAIRGTSGSYEQYF. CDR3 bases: TGTGCCATCAGGGGGACTAGCGGGAGTTACGAGCAGTACTTC.

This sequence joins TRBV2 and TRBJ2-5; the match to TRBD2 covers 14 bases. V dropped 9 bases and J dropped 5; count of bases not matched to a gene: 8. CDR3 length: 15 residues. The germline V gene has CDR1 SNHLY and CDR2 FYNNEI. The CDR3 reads CARRGTSGRAETQYF. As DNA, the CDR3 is TGTGCCAGAAGAGGGACTAGCGGGAGAGCGGAGACCCAGTACTTC.

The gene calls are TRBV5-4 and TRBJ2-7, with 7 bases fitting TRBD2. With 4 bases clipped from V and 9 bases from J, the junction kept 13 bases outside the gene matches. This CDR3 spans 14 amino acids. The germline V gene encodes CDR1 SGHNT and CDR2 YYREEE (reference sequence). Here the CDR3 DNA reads TGTGCCAGCAGCAGTCGTTGGGGGGGAGGGTTGCAGTACTTC. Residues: CASSSRWGGGLQYF.